These 26 T cell receptor beta chains share one sample of origin, sequenced in a study of PD-1 blockade in classical Hodgkin lymphoma. This table comes from immunoSEQ multiplex PCR, and its TCRdb copy is limited to in-frame clones, with some not included. This table has under 35,000 clones, more than 80% appearing once. Time point given: cycle 4 day 1 (C4D1), after 6 weeks of nivolumab. Each patient relapsed following autologous stem cell transplantation, and prior brentuximab vedotin exposure differed. It was by magnetic negative selection that CD4+ T cells were purified from thawed PBMCs. The sample was CD4+ T cells from blood, taken before the fourth cycle of nivolumab. These receptors were taken from a human donor with classical Hodgkin lymphoma.

The J gene is TRBJ1-4, the V gene TRBV27, with D perhaps TRBD1 (5 bases). Looked up from germline, CDR1 is MNHEY and CDR2 is SMNVEV (reference sequence). The CDR3 contains 15 residues. The V end was cut by 3 bases, the J end by 7 bases, with 15 bases between. The CDR3 loop is CASSFSGNWGEKLFF. The CDR3 nucleotides are TGTGCCAGCAGTTTTTCAGGGAATTGGGGTGAAAAACTGTTTTTT. Full variable domain (outside the CDR3, taken from reference TRBV27 and TRBJ1-4): EAQVTQNPRYLITVTGKKLTVTCSQNMNHEYMSWYRQDPGLGLRQIYYSMNVEVTDKGDVPEGYKVSRKEKRNFPLILESPSPNQTSLYFCASSFSGNWGEKLFFGSGTQLSVL.

This chain connects TRBV30 to TRBJ2-5; possibly TRBD2 for D (5 bases). Germline V gene lookup returns CDR1 GTSNPN and CDR2 SVGIG (reference sequence). The V gene lost 0 bases and the J gene lost 1 base, with 12 bases spanning the gap. The CDR3 extends over 15 amino acids. CDR3 region: CAWSVGAGSQETQYF. CDR3 DNA sequence: TGTGCCTGGAGTGTGGGAGCTGGTTCCCAAGAGACCCAGTACTTC.

This chain connects TRBV10-3 to TRBJ2-1, with 9 bases identical to TRBD2. With 3 bases clipped from V and 6 bases from J, the junction kept 18 bases outside the gene matches. The CDR3 is 19 amino acids. Germline CDR1 reads ENHRY; CDR2 reads SYGVKD. As DNA, the CDR3 is TGTGCCATCAGTGACTTTGGACTAGCGAACATGAACTCTGGCAATGAGCAGTTCTTC. As protein: CAISDFGLANMNSGNEQFF.

This clone is a singleton in its sample. The gene calls are TRBV4-2 and TRBJ2-3, with D possibly being TRBD1 (6 bases). The germline V gene has CDR1 LGHNA and CDR2 YNFKEQ. Trimming cost V 1 base and J 4 bases, with 15 bases left between them. CDR3 length: 16 residues. This CDR3 reads CASSQGSRGDPDTQYF. As DNA, the CDR3 is TGTGCCAGCAGCCAAGGGTCCAGGGGAGACCCAGATACGCAGTATTTT.

The V gene is TRBV2, the J gene TRBJ1-1; maybe TRBD1 (6 bases). V was pared by 7 bases and J by 1 base, with 16 bases between. The germline V gene has CDR1 SNHLY and CDR2 FYNNEI. The CDR3 loop spans 15 amino acids. The CDR3 nucleotides read TGTGCCAGCACTCGAGGGGGGCTCGCGAACACTGAAGCTTTCTTT. Amino acid sequence: CASTRGGLANTEAFF.

This rearrangement joins TRBV4-1 to TRBJ1-1; tentatively, D is TRBD1 (6 bases). From germline, CDR1 is MGHRA and CDR2 YSYEKL. V lost 6 bases, J lost 5 bases, and 28 bases lay in between. CDR3 length: 18 amino acids. As DNA, the CDR3 is TGCGCCAGCAGGAAATCACTAACTCGGGCGGGGGCAGAAACTGAAGCTTTCTTT. It encodes CASRKSLTRAGAETEAFF.

The chain has TRBV15 and TRBJ2-3; D not resolved. Germline values: CDR1 LNHNV, CDR2 YYDKDF (reference sequence). This CDR3 has 16 residues. V was clipped by 0 bases and J by 1 base, with 11 bases between them. The CDR3 spells CATSRDLAVGTDTQYF. In nucleotides, the CDR3 is TGTGCCACCAGCAGAGATTTGGCGGTCGGCACAGATACGCAGTATTTT.

This sequence joins TRBV18 and TRBJ1-4; D is unclear. This CDR3 is 14 amino acids long. Between the trimmed V and J ends, which lost 3 bases and 8 bases, there was a span of 13 bases. Germline CDR1 reads KGHSH; CDR2 reads LQKENI. CDR3 DNA sequence: TGTGCCAGCTCACCCTCGGGCCCCGGGGAAAAACTGTTTTTT. Its protein product is CASSPSGPGEKLFF.

The genes are TRBV29-1 and TRBJ2-7; 8 bases agree with TRBD2. Germline lookup yields CDR1 SQVTM and CDR2 ANQGSEA. This CDR3 is built from 16 residues. J gave up 6 bases and V 0 bases, and 13 bases lay outside the gene matches. The CDR3 sequence is CSVEEGSGSYRVEQYF. Written as DNA, the CDR3 is TGCAGCGTTGAAGAGGGCAGCGGGAGTTACCGGGTCGAGCAGTACTTC.

The chain has TRBV25-1 and TRBJ2-5; TRBD1 is a possible D gene (5 bases). Germline V gene sequence: CDR1 MGHDK, CDR2 SYGVNS. The CDR3 has 14 amino acids. Trimming removed 4 bases from V and 2 bases from J, with 11 bases in between. CDR3 residues: CASSAMTVQETQYF. CDR3 nucleotides: TGTGCCAGCAGTGCGATGACAGTGCAAGAGACCCAGTACTTC.

The gene calls are TRBV5-4 and TRBJ1-5, with D unclear. Germline V gene data show CDR1 as SGHNT and CDR2 as YYREEE (reference sequence). V dropped 0 bases and J dropped 5 bases, with 6 bases sitting between them. The CDR3 runs 13 residues. CDR3: CASSLGGDQPQHF. For the CDR3, the DNA is TGTGCCAGCAGCTTGGGGGGAGATCAGCCCCAGCATTTT.

The V call is TRBV10-3, the J call TRBJ2-2, with a possible D match to TRBD1 (6 bases). This CDR3 is built from 15 residues. Germline CDR1 reads ENHRY; CDR2 reads SYGVKD. V was pared by 3 bases and J by 5 bases, with 13 bases between. The CDR3 here is CAISDPQGWTGELFF. CDR3 bases: TGTGCCATCAGTGACCCACAGGGATGGACCGGGGAGCTGTTTTTT.

V and J are TRBV10-1 and TRBJ2-7; 9 bases fit TRBD1. The CDR3 has 14 residues. V shed 6 bases and J 5 bases; nucleotides not matched to a gene: 8. Germline-derived CDR1 and CDR2 are WNHNN and SYGVQD (reference sequence). Written as DNA, the CDR3 is TGCGCCAGCAGCGCCGGGACAGGGATGCACGAGCAGTACTTC. It is translated as CASSAGTGMHEQYF.

CDR3 sequence: CASSFTGNTIYF. The CDR3 bases are TGTGCCAGCAGCTTTACAGGAAACACCATATATTTT. The V and J genes are TRBV7-2 and TRBJ1-3, with no clear D. Germline assignment: CDR1 SGHTA and CDR2 FQGNSA. The CDR3 is 12 residues long. V shed 3 bases and J shed 4 bases, with 4 bases lying between them.

The gene calls are TRBV5-6 and TRBJ1-4; 10 bases agree with TRBD1. Germline values: CDR1 SGHDT, CDR2 YYEEEE. This CDR3 region has 14 residues. After removal of 5 bases from V and 10 bases from J, the junction contained 8 bases not matched to a gene. DNA of the CDR3: TGTGCCAGCAGAGTAGGACAGGGGGTAGGAAAACTGTTTTTT. Protein: CASRVGQGVGKLFF.

This chain links TRBV11-2 with TRBJ2-1; D ambiguous. The CDR3 totals 12 residues. Germline values: CDR1 SGHAT, CDR2 FQNNGV. V was trimmed by 2 bases and J by 7 bases, leaving 6 bases between them. The CDR3 DNA reads as TGTGCCAGCAGCTTATGGCAGAATGAGCAGTTCTTC. Translated, it gives CASSLWQNEQFF.

This chain links TRBV5-1 with TRBJ1-1, with 12 bases fitting TRBD1. Per germline, CDR1 SGHRS and CDR2 YFSETQ. The CDR3 runs 15 residues. With V trimmed by 6 bases and J by 6 bases, 9 bases remained unmatched. The CDR3 loop is CASTLGTGGYSEAFF. CDR3 nucleotides: TGCGCCAGCACCCTAGGGACAGGGGGCTATTCTGAAGCTTTCTTT.

The chain joins TRBV6-5 to TRBJ2-1; tentative D call: TRBD2 (6 bases). Trimming pared 5 bases from V and 4 bases from J, leaving 15 bases between. This CDR3 has 15 residues. CDR1 is MNHEY, CDR2 SVGAGI, per germline. CDR3 residues: CASSQLGLTYNEQFF. The DNA for the CDR3 is TGTGCCAGCAGTCAGCTCGGACTAACATACAATGAGCAGTTCTTC.

The chain couples TRBV28 to TRBJ1-5; 9 bases are shared with TRBD1. Looked up from germline, CDR1 is MDHEN and CDR2 is SYDVKM. The CDR3 loop spans 14 amino acids. The ends lost 6 bases at V and 5 bases at J; junction bases unmatched: 5. The DNA of the CDR3 is TGTGCCAGCAGACGGACAGGGGAGTATCAGCCCCAGCATTTT. Translation: CASRRTGEYQPQHF.

J is TRBJ1-4 and V is TRBV10-3; TRBD1 matches at 7 bases. Germline V gene sequence: CDR1 ENHRY, CDR2 SYGVKD. There are 13 residues in the CDR3. V was pared by 6 bases and J by 7 bases, with 5 bases of the junction left unmatched. In nucleotides, the CDR3 is TGTGCCATCAGGGGGACAGCCGGTGAAAAACTGTTTTTT. Translating it yields CAIRGTAGEKLFF.

V gene TRBV10-3 combines with J gene TRBJ1-1, with D unclear. CDR1 is ENHRY and CDR2 is SYGVKD in the germline V gene. V was cut by 3 bases and J by 6 bases, with 5 bases left in between. There are 11 residues in the CDR3. The CDR3 DNA reads TGTGCCATCAGTGATGGTTCTGAAGCTTTCTTT. It translates to CAISDGSEAFF.

This clone was detected only once. The rearrangement uses TRBV10-2 and TRBJ2-7, with TRBD2 matching 12 bases. The CDR3 is 13 residues long. CDR1 and CDR2 (germline): WSHSY, SAAADI. Trimming removed 9 bases from V and 2 bases from J; junction bases left unmatched: 2. The CDR3 region is CASRLAGAYEQYF. In DNA, the CDR3 is TGCGCCAGTCGACTAGCGGGAGCCTACGAGCAGTACTTC.

V gene TRBV5-8 combines with J gene TRBJ2-5; D is perhaps TRBD2 (6 bases). The CDR3 is made up of 12 amino acids. In germline, CDR1 is SGHTS, CDR2 YDEGEE. The V and J ends lost 2 bases and 5 bases respectively, with 7 bases between them. CDR3 region: CASSFGGETQYF. The CDR3 nucleotides read TGTGCCAGCAGCTTTGGGGGGGAGACCCAGTACTTC. The full variable domain, completed using reference TRBV5-8 and TRBJ2-5, is EAGVTQSPTHLIKTRGQQATLRCSPISGHTSVYWYQQALGLGLQFLLWYDEGEERNRGNFPPRFSGRQFPNYSSELNVNALELEDSALYLCASSFGGETQYFGPGTRLLVL.

This chain connects TRBV30 to TRBJ1-3; D is unresolved. The V end lost 3 bases, the J end lost 2 bases, and 8 bases lay between the germline ends. The CDR3 spans 13 residues. CDR1 is GTSNPN and CDR2 is SVGIG in the germline V gene (reference sequence). This CDR3 is CAWRSKAGNTIYF. The DNA of the CDR3 is TGTGCCTGGAGATCGAAAGCTGGAAACACCATATATTTT.

This chain joins TRBV7-8 and TRBJ2-3; TRBD1 matches 7 bases. V shed 3 bases and J 7 bases; nucleotides not matched to a gene: 16. The germline gives CDR1 SGHVS, CDR2 FQNEAQ. This CDR3 has 17 amino acids. The CDR3 DNA reads as TGTGCCAGCAGCTTGCAGCTTTCCGGGACAGCGCCAAATACGCAGTATTTT. This encodes CASSLQLSGTAPNTQYF.

The J gene is TRBJ1-4, the V gene TRBV6-5, with D unresolved. The CDR3 is 14 amino acids. V was clipped by 2 bases and J by 5 bases, with 9 bases between them. From germline, CDR1 is MNHEY and CDR2 SVGAGI. CDR3 DNA sequence: TGTGCCAGCAGTTACAGCTGGGAGAATGAAAAACTGTTTTTT. It encodes CASSYSWENEKLFF.